This T cell receptor (beta chain) was retrieved from a study of CD8+CD57+ T cells in acquired aplastic anemia. Across the whole study: The mean DNA yield obtained from sorted CD4+ and CD8+ cells came to 3.2 ug. General study results and limits: The same twenty-nine CD8+ CDR3 sequences occurred in patients and in controls. Patients and controls were not found to differ significantly in CD8+ Simpson's diversity.

This clonotype was seen once. Its antigen is unknown. TCR beta VDJ and CDR3 profiles were obtained from a genomic DNA template. TCRdb redid the calling of the reads with MiXCR, one entry per CDR3 protein. The sample includes approximately 170,000 distinct CDR3 sequences, about 60% of them seen just once. The receptor was derived from a human donor in good health. Sequencing was performed on sorted CD4+, CD8+, or CD8+CD57+ T cells (not recorded which) from PBMCs.

CDR3 in DNA: TGCAGTGCTAGAGTCGAGGGAACTGCGGGTTCACCCCTCCACTTT. Translated, it gives CSARVEGTAGSPLHF. This chain uses TRBV20-1 with TRBJ1-6; D is ambiguous. The CDR3 spans 15 residues. Germline V gene data show CDR1 as DFQATT and CDR2 as SNEGSKA (reference sequence). V shed 1 base and J shed 9 bases, with 16 bases lying between them.